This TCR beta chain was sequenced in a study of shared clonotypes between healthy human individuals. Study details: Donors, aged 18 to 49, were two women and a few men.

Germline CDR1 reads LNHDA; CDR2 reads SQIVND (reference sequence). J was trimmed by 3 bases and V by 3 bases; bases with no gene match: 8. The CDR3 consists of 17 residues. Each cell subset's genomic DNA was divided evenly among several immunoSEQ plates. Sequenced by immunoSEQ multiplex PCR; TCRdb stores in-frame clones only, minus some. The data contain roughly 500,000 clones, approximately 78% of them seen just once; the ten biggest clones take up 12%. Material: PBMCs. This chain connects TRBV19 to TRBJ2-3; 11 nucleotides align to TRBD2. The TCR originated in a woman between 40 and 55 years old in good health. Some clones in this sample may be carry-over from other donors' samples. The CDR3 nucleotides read TGTGCCAGTAGTATGCGGGCTAGCGGGAGGCCAACAGATACGCAGTATTTT. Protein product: CASSMRASGRPTDTQYF.